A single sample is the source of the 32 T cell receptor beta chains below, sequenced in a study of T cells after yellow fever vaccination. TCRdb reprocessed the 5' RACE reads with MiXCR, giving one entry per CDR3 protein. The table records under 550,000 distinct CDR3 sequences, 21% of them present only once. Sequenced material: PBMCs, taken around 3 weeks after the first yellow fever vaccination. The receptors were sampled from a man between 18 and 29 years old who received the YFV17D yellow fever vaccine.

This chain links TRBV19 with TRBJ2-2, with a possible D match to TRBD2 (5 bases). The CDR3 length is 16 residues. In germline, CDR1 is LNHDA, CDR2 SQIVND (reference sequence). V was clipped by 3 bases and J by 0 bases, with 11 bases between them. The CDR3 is CASSIWRPANTGELFF. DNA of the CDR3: TGTGCCAGTAGTATCTGGAGGCCGGCGAACACCGGGGAGCTGTTTTTT.

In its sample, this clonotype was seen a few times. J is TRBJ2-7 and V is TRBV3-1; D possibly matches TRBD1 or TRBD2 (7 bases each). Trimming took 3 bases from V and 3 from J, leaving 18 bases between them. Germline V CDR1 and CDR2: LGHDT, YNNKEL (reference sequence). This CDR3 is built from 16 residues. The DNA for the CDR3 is TGTGCCAGCAGCCACCGAGGGGGAGGGGGCAACTACGAGCAGTACTTC. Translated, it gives CASSHRGGGGNYEQYF.

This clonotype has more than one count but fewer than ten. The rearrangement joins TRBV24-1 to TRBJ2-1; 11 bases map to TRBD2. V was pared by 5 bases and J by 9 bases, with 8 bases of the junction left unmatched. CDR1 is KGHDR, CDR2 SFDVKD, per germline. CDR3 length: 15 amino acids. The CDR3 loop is CATSGQTSGATEQFF. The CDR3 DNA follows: TGTGCCACCAGTGGGCAGACTAGCGGGGCCACTGAGCAGTTCTTC.

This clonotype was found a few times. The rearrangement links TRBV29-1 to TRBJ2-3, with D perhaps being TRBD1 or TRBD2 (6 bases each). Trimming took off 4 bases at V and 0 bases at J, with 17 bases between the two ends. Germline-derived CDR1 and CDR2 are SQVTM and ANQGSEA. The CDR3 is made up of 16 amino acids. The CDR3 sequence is CSVGPFTGTSTDTQYF. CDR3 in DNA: TGCAGCGTTGGGCCTTTTACAGGGACTAGCACAGATACGCAGTATTTT.

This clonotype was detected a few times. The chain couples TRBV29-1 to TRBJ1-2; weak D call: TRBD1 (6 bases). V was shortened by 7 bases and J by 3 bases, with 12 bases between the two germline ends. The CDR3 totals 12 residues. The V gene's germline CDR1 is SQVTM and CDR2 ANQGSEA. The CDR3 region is CSALTGDYGYTF. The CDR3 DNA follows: TGCAGCGCACTGACAGGAGACTATGGCTACACCTTC. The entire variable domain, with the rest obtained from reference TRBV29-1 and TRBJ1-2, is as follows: SAVISQKPSRDICQRGTSLTIQCQVDSQVTMMFWYRQQPGQSLTLIATANQGSEATYESGFVIDKFPISRPNLTFSTLTVSNMSPEDSSIYLCSALTGDYGYTFGSGTRLTVV.

The CDR3 sequence is CATSAAGSPNGQFF. The CDR3 nucleotides are TGTGCCACCAGTGCGGCAGGTAGTCCCAACGGGCAGTTCTTC. The rearrangement joins TRBV24-1 to TRBJ2-1; D gene uncertain. Trimming took off 5 bases at V and 12 bases at J, with 19 bases between the two ends. The CDR3 has 14 residues. The germline V gene has CDR1 KGHDR and CDR2 SFDVKD.

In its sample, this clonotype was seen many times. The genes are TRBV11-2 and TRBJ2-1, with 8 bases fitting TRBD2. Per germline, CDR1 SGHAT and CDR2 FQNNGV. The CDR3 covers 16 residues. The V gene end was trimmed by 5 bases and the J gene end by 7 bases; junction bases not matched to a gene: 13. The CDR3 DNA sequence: TGTGCCAGCAGCCCTCCTCAAGCGGGGGCCAATAATGAGCAGTTCTTC. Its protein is CASSPPQAGANNEQFF. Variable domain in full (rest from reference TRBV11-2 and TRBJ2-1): EAGVAQSPRYKIIEKRQSVAFWCNPISGHATLYWYQQILGQGPKLLIQFQNNGVVDDSQLPKDRFSAERLKGVDSTLKIQPAKLEDSAVYLCASSPPQAGANNEQFFGPGTRLTVL.

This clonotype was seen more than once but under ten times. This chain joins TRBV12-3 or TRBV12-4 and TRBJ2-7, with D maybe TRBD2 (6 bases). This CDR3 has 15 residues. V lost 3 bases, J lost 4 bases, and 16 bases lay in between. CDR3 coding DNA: TGTGCCAGCAGTTTGTATGGGGGGAAGGCGTACGAGCAGTACTTC. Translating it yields CASSLYGGKAYEQYF.

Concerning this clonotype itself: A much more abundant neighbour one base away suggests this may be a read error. The DNA of the CDR3 is TGTGCCAGCAGCTCCCCTCCCTCGGAGGGGGACAATGAGCAGTTCTTC. Translating it yields CASSSPPSEGDNEQFF. V is TRBV7-9 and J is TRBJ2-1, with D possibly called TRBD1 or TRBD2 (6 bases each). This CDR3 is 16 amino acids long. Germline loops: CDR1 SEHNR, CDR2 FQNEAQ (reference sequence). V lost 4 bases and J lost 5, with 18 bases in between.

The CDR3: CASSQEGRNYNSPLHF. The CDR3 DNA is TGTGCCAGCAGCCAAGAGGGGAGGAACTATAATTCACCCCTCCACTTT. J is TRBJ1-6 and V is TRBV14; no clear D. The germline CDR1 and CDR2 sequences are SGHDN and FVKESK. This CDR3 is 16 amino acids long. With 0 bases removed from V and 3 bases from J, the gap between germline ends came to 9 bases.

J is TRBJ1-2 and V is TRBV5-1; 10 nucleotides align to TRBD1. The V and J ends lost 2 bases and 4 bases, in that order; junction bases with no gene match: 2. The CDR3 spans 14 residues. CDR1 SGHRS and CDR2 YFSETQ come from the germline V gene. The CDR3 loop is CASSFGTGVYGYTF. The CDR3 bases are TGCGCCAGCAGCTTTGGGACAGGGGTCTATGGCTACACCTTC.

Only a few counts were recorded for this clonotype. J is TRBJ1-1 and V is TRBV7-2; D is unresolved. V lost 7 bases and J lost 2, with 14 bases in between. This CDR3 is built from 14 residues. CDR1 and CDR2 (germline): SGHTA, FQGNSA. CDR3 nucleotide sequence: TGTGCCAGCAACAGACCTACAAGTAACACTGAAGCTTTCTTT. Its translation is CASNRPTSNTEAFF.

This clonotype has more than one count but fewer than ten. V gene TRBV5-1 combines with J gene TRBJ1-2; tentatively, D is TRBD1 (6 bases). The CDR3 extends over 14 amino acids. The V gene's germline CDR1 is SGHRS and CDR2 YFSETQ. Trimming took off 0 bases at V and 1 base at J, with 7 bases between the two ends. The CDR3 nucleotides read TGCGCCAGCAGCTTGGCGGACAGTAACTATGGCTACACCTTC. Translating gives CASSLADSNYGYTF.

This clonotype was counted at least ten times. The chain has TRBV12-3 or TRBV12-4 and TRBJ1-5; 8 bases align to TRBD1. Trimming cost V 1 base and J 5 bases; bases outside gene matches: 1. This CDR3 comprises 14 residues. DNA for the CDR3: TGTGCCAGCAGTTTAGGACAGGGGTATCAGCCCCAGCATTTT. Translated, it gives CASSLGQGYQPQHF.

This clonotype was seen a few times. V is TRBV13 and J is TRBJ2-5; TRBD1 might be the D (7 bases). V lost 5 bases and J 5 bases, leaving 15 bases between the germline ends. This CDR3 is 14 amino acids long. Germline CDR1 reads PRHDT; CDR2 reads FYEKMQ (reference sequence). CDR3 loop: CASSPRSGGETQYF. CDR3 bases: TGTGCCAGCAGCCCCAGGTCAGGGGGGGAGACCCAGTACTTC. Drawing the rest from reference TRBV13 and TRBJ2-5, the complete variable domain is AAGVIQSPRHLIKEKRETATLKCYPIPRHDTVYWYQQGPGQDPQFLISFYEKMQSDKGSIPDRFSAQQFSDYHSELNMSSLELGDSALYFCASSPRSGGETQYFGPGTRLLVL.

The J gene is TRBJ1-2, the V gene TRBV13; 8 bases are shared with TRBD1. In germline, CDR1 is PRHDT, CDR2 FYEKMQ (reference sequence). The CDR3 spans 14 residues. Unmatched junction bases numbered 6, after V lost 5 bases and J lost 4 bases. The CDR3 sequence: CASSTEQGVYGYTF. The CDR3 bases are TGTGCCAGCAGCACAGAACAGGGGGTCTATGGCTACACCTTC.

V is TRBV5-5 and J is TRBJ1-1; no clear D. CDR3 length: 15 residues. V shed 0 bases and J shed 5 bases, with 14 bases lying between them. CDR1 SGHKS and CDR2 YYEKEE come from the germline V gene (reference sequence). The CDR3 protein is CASSLGPGPGTEAFF. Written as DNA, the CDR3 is TGTGCCAGCAGCTTGGGGCCGGGTCCTGGAACTGAAGCTTTCTTT.

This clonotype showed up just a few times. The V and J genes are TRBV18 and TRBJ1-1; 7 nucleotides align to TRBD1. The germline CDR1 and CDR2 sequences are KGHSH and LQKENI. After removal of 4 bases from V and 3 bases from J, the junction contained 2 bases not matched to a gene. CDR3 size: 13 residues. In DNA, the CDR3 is TGTGCCAGCTCACAGACAGGGCACACTGAAGCTTTCTTT. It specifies CASSQTGHTEAFF.

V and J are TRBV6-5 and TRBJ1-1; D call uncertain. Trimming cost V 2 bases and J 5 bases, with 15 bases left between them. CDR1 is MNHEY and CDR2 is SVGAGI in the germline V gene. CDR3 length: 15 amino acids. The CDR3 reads CASSYGTQVETEAFF. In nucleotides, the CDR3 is TGTGCCAGCAGTTACGGAACCCAAGTAGAAACTGAAGCTTTCTTT.

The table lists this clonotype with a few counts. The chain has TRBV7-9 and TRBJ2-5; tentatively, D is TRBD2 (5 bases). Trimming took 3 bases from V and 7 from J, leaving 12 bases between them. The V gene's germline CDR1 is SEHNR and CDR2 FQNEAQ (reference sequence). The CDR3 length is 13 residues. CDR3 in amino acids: CASSFAGIGTQYF. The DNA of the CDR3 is TGTGCCAGCAGCTTTGCCGGGATAGGGACCCAGTACTTC.

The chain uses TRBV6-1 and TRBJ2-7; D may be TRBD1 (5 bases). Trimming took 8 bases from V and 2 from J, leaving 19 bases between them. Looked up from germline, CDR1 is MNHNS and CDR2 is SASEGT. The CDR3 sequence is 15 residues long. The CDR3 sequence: CASQTDHLATYEQYV. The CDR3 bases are TGTGCCAGCCAGACAGACCACCTTGCAACCTACGAGCAGTACGTC.

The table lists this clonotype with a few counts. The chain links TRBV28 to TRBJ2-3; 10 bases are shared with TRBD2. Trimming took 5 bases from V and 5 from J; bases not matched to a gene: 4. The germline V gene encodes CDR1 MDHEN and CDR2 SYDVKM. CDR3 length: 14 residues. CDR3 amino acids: CASSTSGEVDTQYF. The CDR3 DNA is TGTGCCAGCAGTACTAGCGGGGAAGTAGATACGCAGTATTTT.

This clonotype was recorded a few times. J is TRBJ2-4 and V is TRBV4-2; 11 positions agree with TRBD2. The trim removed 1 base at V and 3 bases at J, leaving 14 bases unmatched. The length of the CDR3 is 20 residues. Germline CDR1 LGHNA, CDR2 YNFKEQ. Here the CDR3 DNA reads TGTGCCAGCAGCCAAGTCGGACCGGGACTAGCGGTTGGTGGCAAAAACATTCAGTACTTC. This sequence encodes CASSQVGPGLAVGGKNIQYF.

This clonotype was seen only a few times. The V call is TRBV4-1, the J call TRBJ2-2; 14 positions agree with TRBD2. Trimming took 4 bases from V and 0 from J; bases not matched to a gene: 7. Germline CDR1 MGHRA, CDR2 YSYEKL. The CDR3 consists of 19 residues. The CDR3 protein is CASSRLAGGPFPNTGELFF. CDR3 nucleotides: TGCGCCAGCAGCCGACTAGCGGGGGGGCCGTTCCCGAACACCGGGGAGCTGTTTTTT.

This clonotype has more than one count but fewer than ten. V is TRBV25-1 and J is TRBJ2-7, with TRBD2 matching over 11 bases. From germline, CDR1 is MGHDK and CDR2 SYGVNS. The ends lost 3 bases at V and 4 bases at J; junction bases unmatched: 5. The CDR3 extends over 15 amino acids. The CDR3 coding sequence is TGTGCCAGCAGTGACGGGTCTAGCGGGGGGTACGAGCAGTACTTC. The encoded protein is CASSDGSSGGYEQYF.

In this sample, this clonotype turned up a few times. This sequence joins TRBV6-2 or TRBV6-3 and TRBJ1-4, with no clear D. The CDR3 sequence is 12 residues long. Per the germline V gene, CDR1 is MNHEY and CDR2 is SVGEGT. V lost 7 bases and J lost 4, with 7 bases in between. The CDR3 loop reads CASTDYNEKLFF. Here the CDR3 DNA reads TGTGCCAGCACCGACTATAATGAAAAACTGTTTTTT.

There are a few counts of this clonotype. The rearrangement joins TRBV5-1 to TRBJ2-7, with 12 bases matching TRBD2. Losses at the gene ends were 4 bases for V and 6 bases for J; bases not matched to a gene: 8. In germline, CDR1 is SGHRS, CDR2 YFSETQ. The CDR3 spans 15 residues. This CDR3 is CASSGLAGSVGEQYF. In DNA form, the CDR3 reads TGCGCCAGCAGCGGACTAGCGGGGAGTGTAGGCGAGCAGTACTTC.

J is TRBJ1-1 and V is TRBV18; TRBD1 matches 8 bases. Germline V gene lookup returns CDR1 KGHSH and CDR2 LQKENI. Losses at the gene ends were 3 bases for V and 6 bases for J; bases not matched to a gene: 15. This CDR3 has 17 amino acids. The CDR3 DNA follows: TGTGCCAGCTCACCGATCGGCTTAAGACAGGGGACCGCTGAAGCTTTCTTT. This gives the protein CASSPIGLRQGTAEAFF.

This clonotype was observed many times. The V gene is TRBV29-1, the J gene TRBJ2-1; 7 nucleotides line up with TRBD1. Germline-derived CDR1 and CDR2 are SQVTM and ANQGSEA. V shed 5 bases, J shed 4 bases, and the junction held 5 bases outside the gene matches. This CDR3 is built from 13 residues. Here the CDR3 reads CSVSGQAYNEQFF. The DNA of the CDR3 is TGCAGCGTTAGCGGACAGGCTTACAATGAGCAGTTCTTC.

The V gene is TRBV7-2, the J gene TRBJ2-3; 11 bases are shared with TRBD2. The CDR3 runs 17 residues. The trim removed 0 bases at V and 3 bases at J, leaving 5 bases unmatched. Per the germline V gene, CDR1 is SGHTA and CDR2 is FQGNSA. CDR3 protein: CASSLAPSGGRTDTQYF. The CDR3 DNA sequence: TGTGCCAGCAGCTTAGCGCCTAGCGGGGGGAGGACAGATACGCAGTATTTT.

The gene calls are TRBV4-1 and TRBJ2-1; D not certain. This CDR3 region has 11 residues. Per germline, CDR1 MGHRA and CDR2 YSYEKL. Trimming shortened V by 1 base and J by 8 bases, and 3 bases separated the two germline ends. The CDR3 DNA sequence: TGCGCCAGCAGCCAAGTCGATGAGCAGTTCTTC. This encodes CASSQVDEQFF.

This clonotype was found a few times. CDR3 coding DNA: TGCGCCAGCAGCGGACTGAGCCTAGCGGGGGGGCGGTATTTT. Translating gives CASSGLSLAGGRYF. V gene TRBV4-1 combines with J gene TRBJ2-3; 12 bases agree with TRBD2. The trim removed 5 bases at V and 14 bases at J, leaving 11 bases unmatched. Per the germline V gene, CDR1 is MGHRA and CDR2 is YSYEKL. This CDR3 is 14 amino acids long.